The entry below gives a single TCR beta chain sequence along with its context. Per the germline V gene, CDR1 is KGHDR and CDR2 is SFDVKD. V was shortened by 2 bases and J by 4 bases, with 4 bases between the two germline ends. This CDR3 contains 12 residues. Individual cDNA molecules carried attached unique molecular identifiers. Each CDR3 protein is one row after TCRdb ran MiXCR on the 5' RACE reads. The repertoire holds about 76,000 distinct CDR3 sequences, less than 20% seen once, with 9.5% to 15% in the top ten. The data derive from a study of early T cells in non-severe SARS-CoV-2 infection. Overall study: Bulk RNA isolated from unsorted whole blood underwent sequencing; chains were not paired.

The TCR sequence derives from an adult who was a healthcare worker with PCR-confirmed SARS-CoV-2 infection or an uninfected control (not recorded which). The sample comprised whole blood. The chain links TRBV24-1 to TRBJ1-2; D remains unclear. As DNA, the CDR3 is TGTGCCACCAGTGATTCGAGCTATGGCTACACCTTC. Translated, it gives CATSDSSYGYTF.